What follows describes a single T cell receptor beta chain. This entry comes from a study of monozygotic twins with inflammatory bowel disease. The UMIs contained a 6-nucleotide sample barcode. They were added by template switching during cDNA synthesis. Reprocessing the 5' RACE reads, TCRdb reports a single entry for every CDR3 protein and omits DNA. This table holds 350,000 to 550,000 distinct CDR3 sequences. The CDR3 is made up of 15 amino acids. The TCR originated in a human donor with ulcerative colitis or Crohn's disease, or a healthy co-twin of an affected twin (not recorded which). The rearrangement uses TRBV12-3 or TRBV12-4 and TRBJ2-3; TCRdb names TRBD2, which stays unverified in the absence of DNA. The sample taken for sequencing was blood. The CDR3 here is CASRIEGLSTDTQYF.